Below, 24 T cell receptor beta chains from the same sample are listed, as sequenced in a study of blood T cell repertoires in COVID-19. This table comes from immunoSEQ multiplex PCR, and its TCRdb copy is limited to in-frame clones, with some not included. The sample includes about 400,000 clones, 75% to 90% of them seen just once. What was sequenced was peripheral blood. These receptors all stem from a woman aged 30 to 39 with acute or convalescent COVID-19.

The chain has TRBV5-1 and TRBJ1-5, with D perhaps matching TRBD1 (5 bases). Looked up from germline, CDR1 is SGHRS and CDR2 is YFSETQ. The length of the CDR3 is 15 residues. V was trimmed by 4 bases and J by 5 bases, leaving 16 bases between them. CDR3 amino acids: CASSRDDSSYQPQHF. CDR3 nucleotide sequence: TGCGCCAGCAGCCGAGATGACAGTTCCTATCAGCCCCAGCATTTT.

The chain is built from TRBV5-1 and TRBJ2-4, with D perhaps TRBD1 (6 bases). Looked up from germline, CDR1 is SGHRS and CDR2 is YFSETQ. The CDR3 is 14 residues long. With 4 bases removed from V and 8 bases from J, the gap between germline ends came to 16 bases. The CDR3 DNA is TGCGCCAGCAGCGAGGCGTGGGGGCCTGACATTCAGTACTTC. It is translated as CASSEAWGPDIQYF.

This clone was seen once. The rearrangement joins TRBV5-1 to TRBJ2-2; D is possibly TRBD2 (5 bases). There are 15 residues in the CDR3. V lost 2 bases and J 4 bases, leaving 12 bases between the germline ends. Germline V gene data show CDR1 as SGHRS and CDR2 as YFSETQ. CDR3 region: CASSLILGGTGELFF. CDR3 nucleotides: TGCGCCAGCAGCTTAATTCTCGGAGGCACCGGGGAGCTGTTTTTT.

The chain joins TRBV2 to TRBJ1-2; 11 nucleotides match TRBD1. The length of the CDR3 is 16 residues. Germline V gives CDR1 SNHLY, CDR2 FYNNEI. With V trimmed by 5 bases and J by 4 bases, 9 bases remained unmatched. CDR3 protein: CASSPDRGRTRYGYTF. In nucleotides, the CDR3 is TGTGCCAGCAGTCCGGACAGGGGGCGAACCCGCTATGGCTACACCTTC.

CDR3 DNA sequence: TGTGCCTGGAGAACCCACAGCAATAGTAACTATGGCTACACCTTC. Translation gives CAWRTHSNSNYGYTF. The chain recombines TRBV30 with TRBJ1-2; D gene unclear. V was shortened by 3 bases and J by 1 base, with 15 bases between the two germline ends. Germline V gene data show CDR1 as GTSNPN and CDR2 as SVGIG (reference sequence). The CDR3 loop spans 15 amino acids.

V usage is TRBV4-1 and J usage is TRBJ2-5; possibly TRBD2 for D (6 bases). This CDR3 is 15 amino acids long. Per germline, CDR1 MGHRA and CDR2 YSYEKL. Trimming took 0 bases from V and 5 from J, leaving 13 bases between them. The CDR3 region is CASSQDGKEGETQYF. The CDR3 DNA sequence: TGCGCCAGCAGCCAAGATGGAAAGGAGGGGGAGACCCAGTACTTC.

V usage is TRBV7-8 and J usage is TRBJ2-1; 10 nucleotides agree with TRBD1. From germline, CDR1 is SGHVS and CDR2 FQNEAQ. The CDR3 is made up of 16 amino acids. Unmatched junction bases numbered 4, after V lost 5 bases and J lost 0 bases. The CDR3 reads CASSGWDRGSYNEQFF. DNA of the CDR3: TGTGCCAGCAGCGGCTGGGACAGGGGCTCCTACAATGAGCAGTTCTTC.

This chain joins TRBV7-9 and TRBJ1-4, with 7 bases identical to TRBD1. V dropped 5 bases and J dropped 6; count of bases not matched to a gene: 9. The CDR3 totals 15 residues. Germline loops: CDR1 SEHNR, CDR2 FQNEAQ (reference sequence). For the CDR3, the DNA is TGTGCCAGCAGCCCAAGCGACAGGGTAGATGAAAAACTGTTTTTT. Amino acid sequence: CASSPSDRVDEKLFF.

V is TRBV6-1 and J is TRBJ1-1; TRBD1 is a possible D gene (5 bases). CDR1 is MNHNS and CDR2 is SASEGT in the germline V gene. V was shortened by 0 bases and J by 6 bases, with 17 bases between the two germline ends. This CDR3 is built from 16 residues. In nucleotides, the CDR3 is TGTGCCAGCAGTGAAGCTGGGGCGGGGGTAAGACCTGAAGCTTTCTTT. Residues: CASSEAGAGVRPEAFF.

Only a few counts were recorded for this clone. V and J are TRBV7-4 and TRBJ1-4; D possibly corresponds to TRBD1 (6 bases). This CDR3 region has 19 residues. The V end was cut by 5 bases, the J end by 6 bases, with 28 bases between. The germline V gene has CDR1 SGHVT and CDR2 SQSDAQ. DNA of the CDR3: TGTGCCAGCAGCCAAAAGGACCTAGGGACACCGATATGCCATGAAAAACTGTTTTTT. It is translated as CASSQKDLGTPICHEKLFF.

This chain uses TRBV5-1 with TRBJ2-2; 7 nucleotides agree with TRBD1. Trimming at V came to 1 base and at J to 4 bases, leaving 7 bases not matched to a gene. This CDR3 has 16 residues. Germline V gives CDR1 SGHRS, CDR2 YFSETQ. CDR3 sequence: CASSLRRAGGTGELFF. The CDR3 DNA follows: TGCGCCAGCAGCTTGCGTCGGGCAGGGGGCACCGGGGAGCTGTTTTTT. Full variable domain (rest looked up from reference TRBV5-1 and TRBJ2-2): KAGVTQTPRYLIKTRGQQVTLSCSPISGHRSVSWYQQTPGQGLQFLFEYFSETQRNKGNFPGRFSGRQFSNSRSEMNVSTLELGDSALYLCASSLRRAGGTGELFFGEGSRLTVL.

The chain employs TRBV5-1 and TRBJ1-6, with 9 positions matching TRBD1. J was trimmed by 7 bases and V by 2 bases; bases with no gene match: 4. The CDR3 sequence is 15 residues long. The V gene's germline CDR1 is SGHRS and CDR2 YFSETQ. In DNA form, the CDR3 reads TGCGCCAGCAGCTTAAATACAGGGGGCAATTCACCCCTCCACTTT. It translates to CASSLNTGGNSPLHF.

The chain links TRBV5-4 to TRBJ2-3, with TRBD2 matching over 8 bases. Trimming at V came to 1 base and at J to 2 bases, leaving 6 bases not matched to a gene. This CDR3 contains 16 residues. Germline V gives CDR1 SGHNT, CDR2 YYREEE (reference sequence). The CDR3 here is CASSLRSGGYTDTQYF. The DNA for the CDR3 is TGTGCCAGCAGCTTGCGCAGCGGGGGATACACAGATACGCAGTATTTT.

The chain combines TRBV15 with TRBJ2-1; 7 bases are shared with TRBD1. V dropped 3 bases and J dropped 10; count of bases not matched to a gene: 6. CDR3 length equals 13 residues. CDR1 is LNHNV, CDR2 YYDKDF, per germline (reference sequence). The CDR3 sequence: CATSSQRDSEQFF. CDR3 coding DNA: TGTGCCACCAGCAGCCAAAGGGACAGCGAGCAGTTCTTC.

The V call is TRBV5-1, the J call TRBJ1-6, with 9 bases identical to TRBD1. With 0 bases clipped from V and 7 bases from J, the junction kept 8 bases outside the gene matches. The CDR3 is 17 residues long. Germline V gene data show CDR1 as SGHRS and CDR2 as YFSETQ. The CDR3 region has the DNA TGCGCCAGCAGCTTGGGACAGGGGGAATCCTCAAATTCACCCCTCCACTTT. This sequence encodes CASSLGQGESSNSPLHF.

The chain couples TRBV6-5 to TRBJ2-3, with 7 bases that match TRBD2. From germline, CDR1 is MNHEY and CDR2 SVGAGI. This CDR3 contains 16 residues. The V segment lost 0 bases and the J segment 8 bases; nucleotides outside the gene matches: 11. The CDR3, as DNA: TGTGCCAGCAGTTACTCGATGCAAGCGGGGAAGCGTACGCAGTATTTT. Its translation: CASSYSMQAGKRTQYF.

The V gene is TRBV7-8, the J gene TRBJ2-1; TRBD1 is a possible D gene (6 bases). The V end lost 4 bases, the J end lost 10 bases, and 23 bases lay between the germline ends. This CDR3 is 16 amino acids long. Looked up from germline, CDR1 is SGHVS and CDR2 is FQNEAQ. DNA for the CDR3: TGTGCCAGCAGCTGGGAAACAGGGTATGCGAATTGGGAGCAGTTCTTC. This encodes CASSWETGYANWEQFF.

V and J are TRBV6-5 and TRBJ1-1; possibly TRBD1 for D (6 bases). The ends were cut back, 5 bases at V and 5 bases at J, with 15 bases in the middle. Germline V gene data show CDR1 as MNHEY and CDR2 as SVGAGI. The CDR3 runs to 14 residues. CDR3 bases: TGTGCCAGCAGTCGACCCGGGACATCTACTGAAGCTTTCTTT. This encodes CASSRPGTSTEAFF.

The DNA of the CDR3 is TGTGCCAGCAGCTTGGGTAGGGGTTCGCGTGGAACCGGGGAGCTGTTTTTT. It encodes CASSLGRGSRGTGELFF. The V gene is TRBV5-6, the J gene TRBJ2-2; maybe TRBD1 (5 bases). CDR3 size: 17 residues. Per the germline V gene, CDR1 is SGHDT and CDR2 is YYEEEE. V shed 0 bases and J shed 5 bases, with 17 bases lying between them.

This chain joins TRBV5-1 and TRBJ1-1, with no clear D. CDR3 length equals 12 residues. In germline, CDR1 is SGHRS, CDR2 YFSETQ. V lost 3 bases and J 1 base, leaving 4 bases between the germline ends. The CDR3 DNA reads as TGCGCCAGCAGCTACGGGAACACTGAAGCTTTCTTT. It codes for CASSYGNTEAFF.

CDR3 sequence (DNA): TGCGCCAGCAGCCAAGCGGGTGGCGAGCAGTACTTC. It codes for CASSQAGGEQYF. The rearrangement links TRBV4-1 to TRBJ2-7, with D hard to call. The CDR3 extends over 12 amino acids. In germline, CDR1 is MGHRA, CDR2 YSYEKL. The V gene lost 1 base and the J gene lost 6 bases, with 7 bases spanning the gap.

Here the CDR3 reads CASSVAGFGNTIYF. In nucleotides, the CDR3 is TGTGCCAGCAGCGTAGCAGGATTTGGAAACACCATATATTTT. This chain connects TRBV9 to TRBJ1-3; D is undetermined. With 0 bases removed from V and 3 bases from J, the gap between germline ends came to 7 bases. There are 14 residues in the CDR3. Germline assignment: CDR1 SGDLS and CDR2 YYNGEE.

V usage is TRBV6-5 and J usage is TRBJ1-5, with unresolved D. Trimming shortened V by 7 bases and J by 2 bases, and 9 bases separated the two germline ends. Germline V gives CDR1 MNHEY, CDR2 SVGAGI. This CDR3 spans 13 amino acids. CDR3 in DNA: TGTGCCAGCATAACAGATCGCAATCAGCCCCAGCATTTT. Translated, it gives CASITDRNQPQHF.

J is TRBJ1-3 and V is TRBV7-9; no clear D gene. Trimming left V 6 bases short and J 7 bases short, with 13 bases between. The CDR3 extends over 13 amino acids. Looked up from germline, CDR1 is SEHNR and CDR2 is FQNEAQ (reference sequence). The CDR3 DNA reads as TGTGCCAGCAGGTCCGGCCAGACTAACACCATATATTTT. It is translated as CASRSGQTNTIYF. The full variable domain, with the rest looked up from reference TRBV7-9 and TRBJ1-3, is DTGVSQNPRHKITKRGQNVTFRCDPISEHNRLYWYRQTLGQGPEFLTYFQNEAQLEKSRLLSDRFSAERPKGSFSTLEIQRTEQGDSAMYLCASRSGQTNTIYFGEGSWLTVV.